This is a list of T cell receptor beta chains from one sample in a study of blood T cells in healthy people across ages. MiXCR, applied by TCRdb to the 5' RACE reads, yields one record per CDR3 protein. This repertoire shows 850,000 to 1,300,000 distinct CDR3 sequences, 45% found once; its top ten account for 15% to 20%. The sequencing sample was made of blood. The receptors here all came from a woman aged 55-70 years in good health. Each CDR3 is given with its conserved first and last residue. The D gene is left open where the match is weak. Expanded clones get a size class; other rows say once, few or many, or leave the size out.

many	TRBV6-4	TRBD2	TRBJ2-1	CASSRLAGGNNEQFF	TGTGCCAGCAGTAGACTAGCGGGGGGCAACAATGAGCAGTTCTTC
few	TRBV6-1	TRBD2	TRBJ2-7	CASSLTSGSSNTYEQYF	TGTGCCAGCAGCCTGACTAGCGGGAGCTCCAACACCTACGAGCAGTACTTC
NA	TRBV9	NA	TRBJ2-5	CASSVEREETQYF	TGTGCCAGCAGCGTAGAGCGTGAAGAGACCCAGTACTTC
NA	TRBV19	NA	TRBJ1-6	CASSISGYNSPLHF	TGCGCCAGTAGTATATCGGGCTATAATTCACCCCTCCACTTT
NA	TRBV20-1	NA	TRBJ2-7	CSASIKSGEQYF	TGCAGTGCTAGTATTAAGTCTGGCGAGCAGTACTTC
few	TRBV24-1	NA	TRBJ2-7	CATSDLGTSTYEQYF	TGTGCCACCAGTGATTTGGGGACCTCAACCTACGAGCAGTACTTC
few	TRBV27	NA	TRBJ2-6	CASTLSAGWGSGANVLTF	TGTGCCAGCACCCTATCGGCGGGATGGGGCTCTGGGGCCAACGTCCTGACTTTC
few	TRBV7-3	TRBD1	TRBJ2-1	CASSKGADEQFF	TGTGCCAGCAGCAAGGGGGCGGATGAGCAGTTCTTC
NA	TRBV6-5	NA	TRBJ2-7	CASSKRVSFEQYF	TGTGCCAGCAGTAAACGGGTTTCCTTCGAGCAGTACTTC
NA	TRBV20-1	NA	TRBJ2-5	CSAALGAETQYF	TGCAGTGCCGCCCTGGGGGCGGAGACCCAGTACTTC
NA	TRBV6-5	TRBD2	TRBJ2-7	CASSISSGRYEQYF	TGTGCCAGCAGTATTTCTAGCGGTCGCTACGAGCAGTACTTC
NA	TRBV18	NA	TRBJ2-5	CASSPLTAAVETQYF	TGTGCCAGCTCACCATTAACAGCGGCGGTGGAGACCCAGTACTTC
NA	TRBV7-2	NA	TRBJ2-1	CASSLTTGLQFNEQFF	TGTGCCAGCAGCTTAACGACCGGACTACAATTCAATGAGCAGTTCTTC
NA	TRBV28	NA	TRBJ2-5	CASSLRVWASLAQYF	TGTGCCAGCAGTTTAAGGGTATGGGCATCACTGGCCCAGTACTTC
few	TRBV9	NA	TRBJ2-5	CASSVWGSLQETQYF	TGTGCCAGCAGCGTATGGGGATCCCTCCAAGAGACCCAGTACTTC
NA	TRBV15	TRBD1	TRBJ2-1	CATGSFQGVDEQFF	TGTGCCACCGGCTCCTTCCAGGGGGTTGATGAGCAGTTCTTC
few	TRBV20-1	NA	TRBJ2-6	CSARGRSSGANVLTF	TGCAGTGCTAGAGGCAGAAGTTCTGGGGCCAATGTCCTGACTTTC
many	TRBV3-1	NA	TRBJ2-1	CASSQTLTVEQFF	TGTGCCAGCAGCCAAACACTCACAGTAGAGCAGTTCTTC
few	TRBV4-2	TRBD2	TRBJ2-1	CASSPPGREYNEQFF	TGTGCCAGCAGCCCCCCGGGGCGGGAGTACAATGAGCAGTTCTTC
NA	TRBV27	NA	TRBJ2-1	CASSFGQGSGAYNEQFF	TGTGCCAGCAGTTTCGGGCAAGGATCGGGAGCCTACAATGAGCAGTTCTTC
NA	TRBV5-1	TRBD2	TRBJ2-1	CASSPGTSAYPSSYNEQFF	TGCGCCAGCAGCCCAGGGACTAGCGCGTATCCGAGCTCCTACAATGAGCAGTTCTTC
NA	TRBV25-1	NA	TRBJ2-5	CASSAQGTRETQYF	TGTGCCAGCAGTGCTCAGGGGACCCGAGAGACCCAGTACTTC
few	TRBV2	TRBD2	TRBJ2-5	CASSEGGEGETQYF	TGTGCCAGCAGTGAAGGCGGGGAGGGAGAGACCCAGTACTTC
NA	TRBV20-1	NA	TRBJ2-2	CSARDPKTQINTGELFF	TGCAGTGCTAGGGATCCTAAGACCCAAATAAACACCGGGGAGCTGTTTTTT
NA	TRBV7-2	TRBD2	TRBJ2-7	CASSPRAGGLYEQYF	TGTGCCAGCAGCCCCCGAGCGGGAGGGCTTTACGAGCAGTACTTC
NA	TRBV12-3/TRBV12-4	TRBD2	TRBJ2-7	CASSFKRDDQYF	TGTGCCAGCAGTTTTAAGCGGGACGACCAGTACTTC
NA	TRBV6-5	NA	TRBJ1-2	CASSPSPGVYGYTF	TGTGCCAGCAGTCCTTCACCAGGAGTTTATGGCTACACCTTC
NA	TRBV19	NA	TRBJ2-1	CASTGDRSRRSEQFF	TGTGCCAGTACGGGGGATAGGTCCCGTAGAAGTGAGCAGTTCTTC
few	TRBV25-1	NA	TRBJ2-1	CASTSTRPPYNEQFF	TGTGCCAGCACTAGTACCAGGCCCCCCTACAATGAGCAGTTCTTC
NA	TRBV7-2	NA	TRBJ2-2	CASSLTPSMELFF	TGTGCCAGCAGCTTAACACCTTCAATGGAGCTGTTTTTT
once	TRBV27	NA	TRBJ1-5	CASSSMIGTTRGQPQHF	TGTGCCAGCAGCTCCATGATCGGGACAACTCGAGGACAGCCCCAGCATTTT
NA	TRBV12-3/TRBV12-4	NA	TRBJ1-1	CASSAPGWAAAFF	TGTGCCAGCAGTGCGCCGGGGTGGGCAGCAGCTTTCTTT
NA	TRBV10-1	NA	TRBJ2-5	CASSAGRNQETQYF	TGCGCCAGCAGTGCTGGGAGGAACCAAGAGACCCAGTACTTC
NA	TRBV5-1	TRBD2	TRBJ2-7	CASRWGLAESYEQYF	TGCGCCAGCAGGTGGGGACTAGCGGAATCCTACGAGCAGTACTTC
NA	TRBV3-1	NA	TRBJ1-2	CASSQPRGGHGYTF	TGTGCCAGCAGCCAACCCCGGGGGGGACATGGCTACACCTTC
NA	TRBV27	NA	TRBJ1-1	CASSPQIWSGLNTEAFF	TGTGCCAGCAGTCCGCAGATTTGGTCAGGGCTGAACACTGAAGCTTTCTTT
NA	TRBV6-5	NA	TRBJ2-6	CASSLQGLSGANVLTF	TGTGCCAGCAGTCTTCAGGGCCTCTCTGGGGCCAACGTCCTGACTTTC
NA	TRBV2	TRBD2	TRBJ2-7	CATKMRGYEQYF	TGTGCCACCAAAATGCGGGGGTACGAGCAGTACTTC
few	TRBV11-1	NA	TRBJ2-1	CASSSEGAGVYYNEQFF	TGTGCCAGCAGCTCGGAGGGGGCGGGAGTTTACTACAATGAGCAGTTCTTC
NA	TRBV20-1	NA	TRBJ2-2	CSAISIGRTATGELFF	TGCAGTGCTATATCAATCGGCCGGACAGCCACCGGGGAGCTGTTTTTT
NA	TRBV5-5	NA	TRBJ2-3	CASSFWAQRTTSTDTQYF	TGTGCCAGCAGCTTTTGGGCGCAGCGGACTACTAGCACAGATACGCAGTATTTT
NA	TRBV29-1	TRBD2	TRBJ2-1	CSVDGASGDNEQFF	TGCAGCGTTGATGGGGCTAGCGGAGACAATGAGCAGTTCTTC
once	TRBV29-1	TRBD1	TRBJ1-5	CSVRTGDLEPQHF	TGCAGCGTTCGGACAGGGGACTTGGAGCCCCAGCATTTT
many	TRBV29-1	NA	TRBJ2-5	CSVYGGEETQYF	TGCAGCGTTTACGGGGGAGAAGAGACCCAGTACTTC
NA	TRBV6-6	NA	TRBJ1-5	CASSYIQPPQHF	TGTGCCAGCAGTTATATACAGCCTCCCCAGCATTTT
NA	TRBV25-1	NA	TRBJ2-3	CASSEPHPEGDTQYF	TGTGCCAGCAGTGAACCCCACCCAGAGGGGGATACGCAGTATTTT
few	TRBV11-2	NA	TRBJ2-5	CASTPQGRETQYF	TGTGCCAGCACCCCGCAGGGGCGGGAGACCCAGTACTTC
NA	TRBV12-3/TRBV12-4	NA	TRBJ1-1	CASSSWGGENTEAFF	TGTGCCAGCAGCTCGTGGGGAGGAGAAAACACTGAAGCTTTCTTT
NA	TRBV29-1	NA	TRBJ2-7	CSAAVLRGRETRYF	TGCAGCGCTGCAGTTCTGAGGGGCAGGGAGACCCGGTACTTC
few	TRBV29-1	NA	TRBJ2-5	CSEKGTTQETQYF	TGCAGCGAAAAAGGGACAACCCAAGAGACCCAGTACTTC
NA	TRBV7-9	NA	TRBJ1-2	CASSPSPGRLTTF	TGTGCCAGCAGCCCCAGCCCTGGGCGGCTTACCACCTTC
NA	TRBV27	NA	TRBJ2-5	CASSLISRAETQYF	TGTGCCAGCAGTTTAATCTCCCGGGCAGAGACCCAGTACTTC
NA	TRBV11-1	TRBD2	TRBJ2-3	CASSSRNSGDTQYF	TGTGCCAGCAGCTCCAGAAATAGCGGGGATACGCAGTATTTT